Listed here are 26 T cell receptor beta chains from one sample, sequenced in a study of cytomegalovirus exposure and HLA in healthy donors. In the PCR, 60 Vbeta and 13 Jbeta primers were used. Only in-frame clones appear in the TCRdb table, and some are missing; sequencing was by immunoSEQ multiplex PCR. The table has about 140,000 clones, over 60% seen once. The sequenced material came from PBMCs. The receptors were gathered from a man aged 40-49 years in good health and CMV-seronegative.

V is TRBV21-1 and J is TRBJ1-5; the table's D call TRBD1 went unverified against the DNA. TRBV21-1 represents a pseudogene. The length of the CDR3 is 18 residues. CDR3 protein: CASSPTGIALWGNQPQHF. The DNA of the CDR3 is TGTGCCAGCAGCCCGACAGGGATAGCCCTTTGGGGCAATCAGCCCCAGCATTTT.

CDR3 residues: CASSQVPGGLGNEQFF. CDR3 nucleotide sequence: TGCGCCAGCAGCCAAGTACCGGGGGGGCTGGGAAATGAGCAGTTCTTC. The rearrangement uses TRBV4-3 and TRBJ2-1, with 8 bases matching TRBD2. V shed 1 base, J shed 7 bases, and the junction held 9 bases outside the gene matches. Looked up from germline, CDR1 is LGHNA and CDR2 is YSLEER. There are 16 residues in the CDR3.

This clone has just one count. This chain joins TRBV29-1 and TRBJ1-1; D perhaps matches TRBD1 (6 bases). V was pared by 4 bases and J by 1 base, with 13 bases between. There are 14 residues in the CDR3. Germline loops: CDR1 SQVTM, CDR2 ANQGSEA. This chain's CDR3 is CSVAQGDGNTEAFF. CDR3 nucleotide sequence: TGCAGCGTTGCACAGGGTGATGGGAACACTGAAGCTTTCTTT.

The CDR3 spells CASIPNRGAGGANVLTF. The CDR3 coding sequence is TGTGCCAGCATCCCCAACAGGGGGGCTGGTGGGGCCAACGTCCTGACTTTC. The chain uses TRBV28 and TRBJ2-6; 8 nucleotides match TRBD1. The junction had 11 bases not matched to a gene; V was cut back by 7 bases and J by 3 bases. Germline lookup yields CDR1 MDHEN and CDR2 SYDVKM. The CDR3 extends over 17 amino acids.

The J gene is TRBJ2-2, the V gene TRBV9; maybe TRBD2 (5 bases). CDR3 size: 13 residues. Germline assignment: CDR1 SGDLS and CDR2 YYNGEE. V was trimmed by 3 bases and J by 4 bases, leaving 7 bases between them. The CDR3 loop reads CASSDTSTGELFF. The CDR3 DNA is TGTGCCAGCAGCGACACTAGCACCGGGGAGCTGTTTTTT.

The rearrangement joins TRBV19 to TRBJ2-6; D is uncertain. The germline gives CDR1 LNHDA, CDR2 SQIVND (reference sequence). This CDR3 is built from 15 residues. V gave up 3 bases and J gave up 2 bases, with 8 bases separating them. Here the CDR3 DNA reads TGTGCCAGTAGTATCTCTCTAGCTGGGGCCAACGTCCTGACTTTC. As protein: CASSISLAGANVLTF.

The V gene is TRBV6-1, the J gene TRBJ1-1, with D possibly TRBD1 on 5 matching bases. V was trimmed by 8 bases and J by 3 bases, leaving 16 bases between them. Germline V lookup: CDR1 MNHNS, CDR2 SASEGT. The CDR3 is made up of 14 amino acids. The CDR3 reads CASRNGGVYTEAFF. DNA of the CDR3: TGTGCCAGCCGCAATGGGGGGGTCTACACTGAAGCTTTCTTT.

V and J are TRBV5-1 and TRBJ2-7, with 10 bases that match TRBD1. V was pared by 2 bases and J by 5 bases, with 10 bases of the junction left unmatched. CDR1 and CDR2 (germline): SGHRS, YFSETQ. The CDR3 totals 16 residues. The CDR3 DNA reads as TGCGCCAGCAGCTTAGGTGACAGGGGGCTATACGACGAGCAGTACTTC. This gives the protein CASSLGDRGLYDEQYF.

The chain joins TRBV27 to TRBJ1-2; maybe TRBD1 (6 bases). There are 18 residues in the CDR3. CDR1 and CDR2 (germline): MNHEY, SMNVEV (reference sequence). Trimming pared 3 bases from V and 2 bases from J, leaving 22 bases between. For the CDR3, the DNA is TGTGCCAGCAGTTTTGAATTTACTCTGGGACACTTCAACTATGGCTACACCTTC. It is translated as CASSFEFTLGHFNYGYTF.

The V gene is TRBV9, the J gene TRBJ1-1, with D possibly TRBD1 on 6 matching bases. The germline gives CDR1 SGDLS, CDR2 YYNGEE. The CDR3 extends over 13 amino acids. With 6 bases removed from V and 1 base from J, the gap between germline ends came to 10 bases. CDR3 sequence reads: CASKSGENTEAFF. CDR3 bases: TGTGCCAGCAAGTCAGGGGAGAACACTGAAGCTTTCTTT.

This rearrangement joins TRBV11-2 to TRBJ2-7; 10 nucleotides agree with TRBD1. CDR3 length equals 15 residues. Germline V gene sequence: CDR1 SGHAT, CDR2 FQNNGV. Losses at the gene ends were 4 bases for V and 2 bases for J; bases not matched to a gene: 5. The CDR3 DNA reads TGTGCCAGCAGCTCCTGGGACAGGGGAGCCTACGAGCAGTACTTC. Amino acids: CASSSWDRGAYEQYF.

The V and J genes are TRBV29-1 and TRBJ2-3, with 8 bases lining up with TRBD2. From germline, CDR1 is SQVTM and CDR2 ANQGSEA. Trimming took 2 bases from V and 4 from J; bases not matched to a gene: 8. The length of the CDR3 is 15 residues. In nucleotides, the CDR3 is TGCAGCGTTGAAAGGGAGGCGGGAGGCGCAGATACGCAGTATTTT. Its translation: CSVEREAGGADTQYF.

This clone was counted only a few times. This chain joins TRBV15 and TRBJ1-4; no clear D. Trimming left V 0 bases short and J 0 bases short, with 8 bases between. CDR3 length: 16 residues. CDR1 and CDR2 (germline): LNHNV, YYDKDF (reference sequence). The DNA for the CDR3 is TGTGCCACCAGCAGAGATGAACCAGCAACTAATGAAAAACTGTTTTTT. It encodes CATSRDEPATNEKLFF.

The rearrangement joins TRBV7-3 to TRBJ1-1; D is possibly TRBD1 (6 bases). CDR3 length: 14 amino acids. Trimming removed 5 bases at V and 5 bases at J, with 15 bases between. Germline V gene sequence: CDR1 SGHTA, CDR2 FQGTGA. This chain's CDR3 is CASSDLGGPTEAFF. The CDR3 DNA follows: TGTGCCAGCAGCGACCTGGGGGGGCCTACTGAAGCTTTCTTT.

The J gene is TRBJ2-5, the V gene TRBV5-1; D not resolved. V lost 0 bases and J 3 bases, leaving 12 bases between the germline ends. The CDR3 length is 15 residues. Germline lookup yields CDR1 SGHRS and CDR2 YFSETQ. For the CDR3, the DNA is TGCGCCAGCAGCTTGGGCACAACAGTGAAAGAGACCCAGTACTTC. It translates to CASSLGTTVKETQYF. Full variable domain (outside the CDR3, taken from reference TRBV5-1 and TRBJ2-5): KAGVTQTPRYLIKTRGQQVTLSCSPISGHRSVSWYQQTPGQGLQFLFEYFSETQRNKGNFPGRFSGRQFSNSRSEMNVSTLELGDSALYLCASSLGTTVKETQYFGPGTRLLVL.

The genes are TRBV11-3 and TRBJ2-7; 7 positions match TRBD1. This CDR3 contains 15 residues. V was clipped by 5 bases and J by 1 base; unmatched bases: 8. Germline V gene sequence: CDR1 SGHNT, CDR2 YENEEA. As DNA, the CDR3 is TGTGCCAGCAGCCCAGGGACAGCAGAGTCCTACGAGCAGTACTTC. Its protein product is CASSPGTAESYEQYF.

The chain couples TRBV11-1 to TRBJ1-1, with D tentatively TRBD1 (5 bases). The germline V gene encodes CDR1 SGHAT and CDR2 FQDESV (reference sequence). The V end was cut by 5 bases, the J end by 4 bases, with 20 bases between. There are 16 residues in the CDR3. This chain's CDR3 is CASSPRYGQSGTEAFF. The CDR3 nucleotides are TGTGCCAGCAGCCCAAGATATGGACAATCCGGCACTGAAGCTTTCTTT. The whole variable domain, remainder taken from reference TRBV11-1 and TRBJ1-1, is EAEVAQSPRYKITEKSQAVAFWCDPISGHATLYWYRQILGQGPELLVQFQDESVVDDSQLPKDRFSAERLKGVDSTLKIQPAELGDSAMYLCASSPRYGQSGTEAFFGQGTRLTVV.

The rearrangement links TRBV6-1 to TRBJ1-2; no reliable D call. In germline, CDR1 is MNHNS, CDR2 SASEGT. The CDR3 is made up of 13 amino acids. Trimming took 2 bases from V and 1 from J, leaving 5 bases between them. The CDR3 coding sequence is TGTGCCAGCAGTGAAACCGGTAACTATGGCTACACCTTC. Translated: CASSETGNYGYTF.

The J gene is TRBJ2-7, the V gene TRBV7-2; possibly TRBD1 for D (7 bases). Deletions cut 5 bases from V and 2 bases from J, with 16 bases between. Germline V gives CDR1 SGHTA, CDR2 FQGNSA. CDR3 length: 15 residues. This chain's CDR3 is CASSLSAGQTYEQYF. CDR3 DNA: TGTGCCAGCAGCCTATCCGCGGGACAGACCTACGAGCAGTACTTC.

J is TRBJ2-5 and V is TRBV5-1, with 8 bases lining up with TRBD1. Germline values: CDR1 SGHRS, CDR2 YFSETQ. The CDR3 length is 15 residues. J gave up 2 bases and V 3 bases, and 6 bases lay outside the gene matches. Here the CDR3 DNA reads TGCGCCAGCAGCTCCAGGACAGGGCAGCAAGAGACCCAGTACTTC. It specifies CASSSRTGQQETQYF.

This rearrangement joins TRBV6-5 to TRBJ2-2; TRBD2 is a possible D gene (6 bases). V lost 4 bases and J 1 base, leaving 10 bases between the germline ends. This CDR3 is 15 amino acids long. From germline, CDR1 is MNHEY and CDR2 SVGAGI. CDR3 sequence reads: CASSSLSGNTGELFF. In DNA form, the CDR3 reads TGTGCCAGCAGTTCCCTTAGCGGGAACACCGGGGAGCTGTTTTTT.

CDR3 in amino acids: CASSFSGTAYEQYF. The CDR3 nucleotides are TGTGCCAGCAGCTTTAGCGGGACCGCCTACGAGCAGTACTTC. The V and J genes are TRBV7-9 and TRBJ2-7; 8 bases are shared with TRBD2. CDR1 is SEHNR, CDR2 FQNEAQ, per germline (reference sequence). This CDR3 region has 14 residues. V gave up 3 bases and J gave up 2 bases; unmatched junction bases: 3.

The chain carries TRBV7-3 and TRBJ2-5; perhaps TRBD2 as D (7 bases). The V gene lost 2 bases and the J gene lost 7 bases, with 14 bases spanning the gap. Per the germline V gene, CDR1 is SGHTA and CDR2 is FQGTGA. This CDR3 is 14 amino acids long. In DNA form, the CDR3 reads TGTGCCAGCAGCTTAGGGGGGGGCCTTAGGACCCAGTACTTC. Its translation is CASSLGGGLRTQYF.

V gene TRBV14 combines with J gene TRBJ1-5; tentative D call: TRBD1 (5 bases). CDR3 length equals 14 residues. Germline V gives CDR1 SGHDN, CDR2 FVKESK. Trimming stripped 1 base from V and 5 bases from J, with 9 bases between. In DNA, the CDR3 is TGTGCCAGCAGCCAAGTCAGGGAACATCAGCCCCAGCATTTT. This codes for CASSQVREHQPQHF.

J is TRBJ1-2 and V is TRBV19; tentatively, D is TRBD1 (5 bases). Deletions cut 8 bases from V and 5 bases from J, with 15 bases between. Germline CDR1 and CDR2: LNHDA and SQIVND (reference sequence). The CDR3 runs to 13 residues. CDR3 nucleotides: TGTGCCAGTGGTCAGGGCCTCGGGTATGGCTACACCTTC. Its translation is CASGQGLGYGYTF.

This clone was picked up a small number of times. The chain couples TRBV28 to TRBJ2-3, with TRBD2 identical over 11 bases. Germline V gene sequence: CDR1 MDHEN, CDR2 SYDVKM. This CDR3 has 16 amino acids. V lost 5 bases, J lost 2 bases, and 6 bases stayed unmatched. The CDR3 protein is CASSAISGGATDTQYF. The CDR3 coding sequence is TGTGCCAGCAGTGCCATTAGCGGGGGGGCCACAGATACGCAGTATTTT.